These T cell receptor beta chains were read from a single sample in a study of T cell responses to AZD1222 COVID-19 vaccine. Repertoires were generated with immunoSEQ multiplex PCR, while TCRdb's copy carries only in-frame clones and drops some. The repertoire holds about 150,000 clones, more than 75% seen once, with over 4% in the top ten. The sample here was peripheral blood, taken on day 0 of AZD1222 vaccination. Receptors were obtained from an adult in good health. Each CDR3 is given without its conserved first and last residue. D genes are given only for firm matches.

>TRBV11-2|TRBD1|TRBJ1-1
ASSWTGQNTEAF
>TRBV30|-|TRBJ2-7
AWSHRGYEQY
>TRBV12-3/TRBV12-4|-|TRBJ1-1
ASSNPPGARAF
>TRBV7-9|-|TRBJ1-2
ASSPQKGGEGNGYT
>TRBV6-5|TRBD1|TRBJ1-1
ASRRTGVNTEAF
>TRBV2|TRBD1|TRBJ2-3
ASGRTGITDTQY
>TRBV28|-|TRBJ1-1
ASSPMGRTPYTEAF
>TRBV19|-|TRBJ1-1
ASTTVGGGRPEAF
>TRBV5-1|-|TRBJ2-7
ASSPDHQGWREQY
>TRBV28|-|TRBJ1-2
ASSSEGWGVYGYT
>TRBV29-1|TRBD1|TRBJ1-2
SASGTGTNYGYT
>TRBV7-2|TRBD1|TRBJ1-2
ASSLARQGGNT